The clone carrying this T cell receptor beta chain was observed once. This sample also contains other DNA sequences that code for the same CDR3. TCRdb's table, derived via immunoSEQ multiplex PCR, lists solely in-frame clones and lacks some. There are some 700,000 clones in the sample; more than 75% occur only once, and approximately 0.011% lies in the top ten. The record originates from a study of shared T cell receptors in the human thymus. Trimming shortened V by 1 base and J by 3 bases, and 6 bases separated the two germline ends. Germline V lookup: CDR1 LNHDA, CDR2 SQIVND (reference sequence). The CDR3 is 13 amino acids. These data were likewise used in another study, on human thymus T cells.

The TCR was taken from a boy under two years old with a congenital heart defect. The specimen sequenced was thymocytes. This sequence joins TRBV19 and TRBJ2-5; D may be TRBD1 (6 bases). The chain's CDR3 is CASSIAGEETQYF. CDR3 DNA sequence: TGTGCCAGTAGTATAGCAGGGGAAGAGACCCAGTACTTC.